What follows are 30 T cell receptor beta chains derived from one specimen sequenced in a study of T cells in Graves' hyperthyroidism and ophthalmopathy. Using RNA transcripts as the source, TCR beta CDR3 regions were amplified. The primer set for the first-round RT-PCR of the TCR CDR3 was HTBI. TCRdb re-called the multiplex PCR reads through MiXCR, storing one row per CDR3 protein. The data show about 400,000 distinct CDR3 sequences, with over 12% seen just once and roughly 19% held by the top ten. The source material was blood. These receptors were collected from a woman aged 55-69 years with Graves' ophthalmopathy.

The gene calls are TRBV11-2 and TRBJ1-1; 7 nucleotides align to TRBD1. Germline CDR1 SGHAT, CDR2 FQNNGV. The CDR3 spans 15 residues. The V and J ends lost 4 bases and 1 base, in that order; junction bases with no gene match: 6. The CDR3 coding sequence is TGTGCCAGCAGCTCCGTCGGGACAGCGAACACTGAAGCTTTCTTT. This codes for CASSSVGTANTEAFF. Full variable domain (remainder filled in from reference TRBV11-2 and TRBJ1-1): EAGVAQSPRYKIIEKRQSVAFWCNPISGHATLYWYQQILGQGPKLLIQFQNNGVVDDSQLPKDRFSAERLKGVDSTLKIQPAKLEDSAVYLCASSSVGTANTEAFFGQGTRLTVV.

This clonotype was seen only a few times. A much larger clone lies a single base off, so this may be a read error. The V call is TRBV11-2, the J call TRBJ2-5; 9 bases map to TRBD2. The CDR3 has 15 amino acids. CDR1 is SGHAT, CDR2 FQNNGV, per germline. Here the CDR3 DNA reads TGTGCCAGCAGCTTAGGCGGGAGGGGCCAAGAGACCCAGTGCTTC. Residues: CASSLGGRGQETQCF.

The sample holds many counts of this clonotype. The chain combines TRBV5-1 with TRBJ2-7, with 8 positions matching TRBD2. With 1 base clipped from V and 2 bases from J, the junction kept 8 bases outside the gene matches. Germline-derived CDR1 and CDR2 are SGHRS and YFSETQ. CDR3 length: 16 residues. CDR3 DNA: TGCGCCAGCAGCTTGACGTTGGTAGCGGGGACCTACGAGCAGTACTTC. Translation gives CASSLTLVAGTYEQYF.

Many counts were recorded for this clonotype. This sequence joins TRBV28 and TRBJ2-1; 10 bases are shared with TRBD2. Germline assignment: CDR1 MDHEN and CDR2 SYDVKM. The CDR3 consists of 15 residues. Germline trimming cut 6 bases from V and 4 bases from J; bases unmatched to any gene: 6. The CDR3 spells CASRLQAGGYNEQFF. The CDR3 DNA reads as TGTGCCAGCAGGTTACAAGCGGGAGGGTACAATGAGCAGTTCTTC.

The V gene is TRBV19, the J gene TRBJ2-3, with 9 nucleotides matching TRBD1. The trim removed 5 bases at V and 6 bases at J, leaving 6 bases unmatched. Per germline, CDR1 LNHDA and CDR2 SQIVND (reference sequence). The CDR3 is 14 amino acids. The CDR3 spells CASSWTGETDTQYF. CDR3 sequence (DNA): TGTGCCAGTAGTTGGACAGGGGAGACGGATACGCAGTATTTT.

The sample holds many counts of this clonotype. This chain uses TRBV5-1 with TRBJ2-5; maybe TRBD2 (6 bases). Germline V lookup: CDR1 SGHRS, CDR2 YFSETQ. V was pared by 2 bases and J by 2 bases, with 10 bases between. CDR3 length: 14 residues. This chain's CDR3 is CASSFRDSQETQYF. The CDR3 region has the DNA TGCGCCAGCAGCTTCCGGGACTCACAAGAGACCCAGTACTTC.

This chain uses TRBV12-3 or TRBV12-4 with TRBJ2-2; 9 bases align to TRBD1. Unmatched junction bases numbered 6, after V lost 7 bases and J lost 3 bases. The CDR3 has 15 residues. CDR3 region: CASTLRTGDTGELFF. In DNA, the CDR3 is TGTGCCAGCACCCTCCGGACAGGGGACACCGGGGAGCTGTTTTTT.

There are a few counts of this clonotype. The rearrangement uses TRBV6-1 and TRBJ1-5, with TRBD1 as a possible D gene (5 bases). The CDR3 covers 15 residues. Germline V gives CDR1 MNHNS, CDR2 SASEGT. V gave up 6 bases and J gave up 0 bases, with 12 bases separating them. This CDR3 is CASSRQGSSNQPQHF. The CDR3 DNA sequence: TGTGCCAGCAGCCGTCAGGGTTCTAGCAATCAGCCCCAGCATTTT.

This chain connects TRBV4-1 to TRBJ2-7, with 12 bases matching TRBD2. The V segment lost 1 base and the J segment 4 bases; nucleotides outside the gene matches: 8. This CDR3 contains 17 residues. Germline CDR1 MGHRA, CDR2 YSYEKL. CDR3 bases: TGCGCCAGCAGCCAAGGGCTAGCGGGAGGGACGTTTTACGAGCAGTACTTC. Translation gives CASSQGLAGGTFYEQYF.

This clonotype came up a few times. The chain employs TRBV6-1 and TRBJ2-3; TRBD2 aligns across 7 bases. The CDR3 spans 13 residues. With 6 bases clipped from V and 11 bases from J, the junction kept 11 bases outside the gene matches. Germline V gene sequence: CDR1 MNHNS, CDR2 SASEGT. The CDR3 sequence is CASSGSGAGGQYF. CDR3 DNA: TGTGCCAGCAGCGGAAGCGGGGCCGGGGGGCAGTATTTT.

In this sample, this clonotype turned up many times. This chain uses TRBV9 with TRBJ2-1, with D possibly TRBD2 on 6 matching bases. CDR3 length: 13 residues. Germline V gene data show CDR1 as SGDLS and CDR2 as YYNGEE. The V gene lost 3 bases and the J gene lost 3 bases, with 7 bases spanning the gap. The CDR3 loop reads CASSADYYNEQFF. Here the CDR3 DNA reads TGTGCCAGCAGCGCGGACTACTACAATGAGCAGTTCTTC.

The sample holds many counts of this clonotype. Here the CDR3 reads CASPPSSGREETQYF. In DNA form, the CDR3 reads TGTGCCAGCCCGCCTAGTAGCGGGAGGGAAGAGACCCAGTACTTC. The chain uses TRBV2 and TRBJ2-5, with 11 bases fitting TRBD2. After removal of 8 bases from V and 3 bases from J, the junction contained 8 bases not matched to a gene. This CDR3 contains 15 residues. Looked up from germline, CDR1 is SNHLY and CDR2 is FYNNEI.

In its sample, this clonotype was seen many times. This chain uses TRBV28 with TRBJ2-1; 8 nucleotides agree with TRBD2. Unmatched junction bases numbered 21, after V lost 5 bases and J lost 9 bases. The CDR3 consists of 18 residues. Germline CDR1 reads MDHEN; CDR2 reads SYDVKM. CDR3 DNA sequence: TGTGCCAGCAGTCCCAACGGGAGCGGGAGTTTCGGGCGAGTTGAGCAGTTCTTC. Translated, it gives CASSPNGSGSFGRVEQFF.

This clonotype was counted ten times or more. This rearrangement joins TRBV7-8 to TRBJ2-3, with 9 bases aligning to TRBD2. Per germline, CDR1 SGHVS and CDR2 FQNEAQ. CDR3 length equals 18 residues. Trimming cost V 0 bases and J 1 base; bases outside gene matches: 8. The CDR3 spells CASSLAQRVAGGTDTQYF. CDR3 DNA sequence: TGTGCCAGCAGCTTAGCCCAGCGGGTAGCGGGAGGCACAGATACGCAGTATTTT.

This clonotype was detected a few times. This sequence joins TRBV14 and TRBJ2-7, with D unclear. The CDR3 is made up of 14 amino acids. Germline V gene data show CDR1 as SGHDN and CDR2 as FVKESK. The V and J ends lost 4 bases and 5 bases respectively, with 15 bases between them. This CDR3 reads CASSRGGFAHEQYF. CDR3 DNA: TGTGCCAGCAGCCGGGGTGGGTTTGCTCACGAGCAGTACTTC.

At least ten counts were recorded for this clonotype. The chain employs TRBV28 and TRBJ2-1, with TRBD2 matching 7 bases. Germline CDR1 reads MDHEN; CDR2 reads SYDVKM. This CDR3 contains 16 residues. Unmatched junction bases numbered 6, after V lost 4 bases and J lost 0 bases. The CDR3 DNA reads as TGTGCCAGCAGTTCCTCTAGCGGCGGCTCCTACAATGAGCAGTTCTTC. Translating it yields CASSSSSGGSYNEQFF.

The J gene is TRBJ2-1, the V gene TRBV29-1; TRBD2 matches at 10 bases. This CDR3 spans 16 amino acids. Germline CDR1 is SQVTM and CDR2 is ANQGSEA. V lost 4 bases and J lost 4; bases outside the gene matches: 10. The CDR3 region has the DNA TGCAGCGTTGCGCCATTAGCGGGAGGCCCTTACAATGAGCAGTTCTTC. Its protein product is CSVAPLAGGPYNEQFF.

This clonotype has at least ten counts. The chain joins TRBV11-2 to TRBJ2-1; D is unclear. V lost 7 bases and J 9 bases, leaving 25 bases between the germline ends. CDR1 is SGHAT, CDR2 FQNNGV, per germline. CDR3 length: 16 residues. CDR3 sequence (DNA): TGTGCCAGCAACCTAGTCGGCGGATATCCCTCCGGTGAGCAGTTCTTC. As protein: CASNLVGGYPSGEQFF.

This clonotype was detected ten times or more. V and J are TRBV6-1 and TRBJ2-5, with D hard to call. CDR1 and CDR2 from the germline V gene are MNHNS and SASEGT. V was clipped by 5 bases and J by 5 bases, with 9 bases between them. The CDR3 is 12 residues long. Here the CDR3 reads CASSLGMETQYF. The CDR3 coding sequence is TGTGCCAGCAGTTTGGGCATGGAGACCCAGTACTTC.

This clonotype has ten or more counts. The chain has TRBV3-1 and TRBJ2-3; D not certain. The length of the CDR3 is 13 residues. Germline V gene data show CDR1 as LGHDT and CDR2 as YNNKEL (reference sequence). Trimming shortened V by 1 base and J by 8 bases, and 10 bases separated the two germline ends. CDR3 region: CASSQVILGTQYF. The DNA of the CDR3 is TGTGCCAGCAGCCAAGTTATCCTAGGTACGCAGTATTTT.

This clonotype has ten or more counts. V gene TRBV3-1 combines with J gene TRBJ1-1, with unresolved D. Germline V lookup: CDR1 LGHDT, CDR2 YNNKEL (reference sequence). The CDR3 contains 14 residues. Trimming stripped 0 bases from V and 0 bases from J, with 5 bases between. CDR3 DNA: TGTGCCAGCAGCCAAGATGGCATGAACACTGAAGCTTTCTTT. It is translated as CASSQDGMNTEAFF.

The rearrangement uses TRBV20-1 and TRBJ1-5; D not resolved. CDR3 length: 18 amino acids. The germline V gene encodes CDR1 DFQATT and CDR2 SNEGSKA (reference sequence). Trimming took off 1 base at V and 1 base at J, with 20 bases between the two ends. The CDR3 nucleotides are TGCAGTGCTAGAGGCTCAAGTGGAGGGCTCATGAGCAATCAGCCCCAGCATTTT. Encoded protein: CSARGSSGGLMSNQPQHF.

This clonotype was seen only a few times. V gene TRBV15 combines with J gene TRBJ1-6, with D hard to call. Germline CDR1 is LNHNV and CDR2 is YYDKDF (reference sequence). V was shortened by 4 bases and J by 10 bases, with 8 bases between the two germline ends. There are 12 residues in the CDR3. CDR3 in DNA: TGTGCCACCAGCACAGATGTATCACCCCTCCACTTT. This codes for CATSTDVSPLHF.

The V and J genes are TRBV28 and TRBJ1-1, with D perhaps matching TRBD1 (6 bases). V lost 5 bases, J lost 1 base, and 17 bases lay in between. The germline V gene has CDR1 MDHEN and CDR2 SYDVKM. CDR3 size: 16 residues. In nucleotides, the CDR3 is TGTGCCAGCAGTGAGGGAGATGGGGGCCAGAACACTGAAGCTTTCTTT. Translating it yields CASSEGDGGQNTEAFF.

This clonotype was recorded a few times. The CDR3 is CASVTSQGPKLFF. CDR3 coding DNA: TGTGCCAGCGTGACGAGCCAGGGACCTAAACTGTTTTTT. The rearrangement links TRBV27 to TRBJ1-4; D might be TRBD1 (5 bases). Germline CDR1 is MNHEY and CDR2 is SMNVEV (reference sequence). The CDR3 contains 13 residues. Trimming removed 8 bases at V and 11 bases at J, with 18 bases between.

Many counts were recorded for this clonotype. The V call is TRBV12-3 or TRBV12-4, the J call TRBJ2-1; TRBD1 matches 9 bases. J gave up 4 bases and V 6 bases, and 7 bases lay outside the gene matches. The CDR3 has 15 amino acids. The CDR3 protein is CASRKTGGVYNEQFF. As DNA, the CDR3 is TGTGCCAGCAGAAAAACAGGGGGCGTATACAATGAGCAGTTCTTC.

CDR3 protein: CASSYGTTRTDTQYF. The DNA for the CDR3 is TGTGCCAGCAGTTACGGGACTACCCGCACAGATACGCAGTATTTT. V gene TRBV6-2 or TRBV6-3 combines with J gene TRBJ2-3, with 7 nucleotides matching TRBD2. CDR3 length: 15 residues. V shed 2 bases and J 1 base; nucleotides not matched to a gene: 3. Germline V gene lookup returns CDR1 MNHEY and CDR2 SVGEGT.

This clonotype was detected a few times. The chain is built from TRBV3-1 and TRBJ2-6; D might be TRBD1 or TRBD2, each matching 6 bases. The V and J ends lost 0 bases and 0 bases respectively, with 12 bases between them. Germline values: CDR1 LGHDT, CDR2 YNNKEL (reference sequence). The CDR3 runs to 18 residues. As DNA, the CDR3 is TGTGCCAGCAGCCAAGACCGGGGGCCGATCTCTGGGGCCAACGTCCTGACTTTC. Translated: CASSQDRGPISGANVLTF. The full variable domain, its missing parts supplied by reference TRBV3-1 and TRBJ2-6, is DTAVSQTPKYLVTQMGNDKSIKCEQNLGHDTMYWYKQDSKKFLKIMFSYNNKELIINETVPNRFSPKSPDKAHLNLHINSLELGDSAVYFCASSQDRGPISGANVLTFGAGSRLTVL.

In its sample, this clonotype was seen many times. The chain couples TRBV20-1 to TRBJ2-5; 10 bases are a match to TRBD1. V shed 5 bases, J shed 5 bases, and the junction held 5 bases outside the gene matches. This CDR3 spans 13 amino acids. The germline V gene has CDR1 DFQATT and CDR2 SNEGSKA (reference sequence). The CDR3 DNA reads TGCAGTGCTCAGACAGGGGGCAGGGAGACCCAGTACTTC. Translated, it gives CSAQTGGRETQYF.

This clonotype was seen many times. The chain uses TRBV30 and TRBJ1-2; TRBD1 is a possible D gene (6 bases). Germline CDR1 reads GTSNPN; CDR2 reads SVGIG (reference sequence). This CDR3 has 13 amino acids. V was clipped by 0 bases and J by 8 bases, with 13 bases between them. The chain's CDR3 is CAWSVPPGAGYTF. The CDR3 bases are TGTGCCTGGAGTGTACCGCCAGGGGCAGGCTACACCTTC.